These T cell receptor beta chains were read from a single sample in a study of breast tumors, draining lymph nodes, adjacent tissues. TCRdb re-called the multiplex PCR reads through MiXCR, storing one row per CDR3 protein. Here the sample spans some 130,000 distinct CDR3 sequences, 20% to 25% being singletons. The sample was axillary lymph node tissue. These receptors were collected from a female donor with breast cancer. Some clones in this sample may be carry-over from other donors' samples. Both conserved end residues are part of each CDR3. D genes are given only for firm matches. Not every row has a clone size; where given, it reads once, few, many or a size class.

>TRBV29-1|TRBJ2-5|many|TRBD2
TGCAGCGTTGATAGGCCCCCGGGACTAGGGGAAGAGACCCAGTACTTC
CSVDRPPGLGEETQYF
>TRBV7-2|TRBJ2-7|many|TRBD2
TGTGCCAGCAGCCTAGCGGTCGCCTACGAGCAGTACTTC
CASSLAVAYEQYF
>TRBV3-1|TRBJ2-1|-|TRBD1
TGTGCCAGCAGCCCCGGGACAGGGGTTAACAATGAGCAGTTCTTC
CASSPGTGVNNEQFF
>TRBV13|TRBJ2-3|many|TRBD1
TGTGCCAGCAGCTTCAAACAGGGGATCACAGATACGCAGTATTTT
CASSFKQGITDTQYF
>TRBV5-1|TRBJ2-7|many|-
TGCGCCAGCAGCCGGGACCACCTATCCTACGAGCAGTACTTC
CASSRDHLSYEQYF
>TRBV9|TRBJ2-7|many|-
TGTGCCAGCAGCGTAGCTCCTGGGGGGCTCTACGAGCAGTACTTC
CASSVAPGGLYEQYF
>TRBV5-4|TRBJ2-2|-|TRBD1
TGTGCCAGCAGCTTGGTAGGGACAGGCGGGGGGGAGCTGTTTTTT
CASSLVGTGGGELFF
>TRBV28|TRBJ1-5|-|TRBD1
TGCGCCAGCAGTCCACCGGGACAGGGGGACAATCAGCCCCAGCGTTTT
CASSPPGQGDNQPQRF
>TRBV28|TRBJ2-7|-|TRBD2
TGTGCCAGCAGTTTAATTGGCGGGAGAAGCTACGAGCAGTACTTC
CASSLIGGRSYEQYF
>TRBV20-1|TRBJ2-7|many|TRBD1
TGCAGTTCTACGGGACAGGGCTCCTACGAGCAGTACTTC
CSSTGQGSYEQYF